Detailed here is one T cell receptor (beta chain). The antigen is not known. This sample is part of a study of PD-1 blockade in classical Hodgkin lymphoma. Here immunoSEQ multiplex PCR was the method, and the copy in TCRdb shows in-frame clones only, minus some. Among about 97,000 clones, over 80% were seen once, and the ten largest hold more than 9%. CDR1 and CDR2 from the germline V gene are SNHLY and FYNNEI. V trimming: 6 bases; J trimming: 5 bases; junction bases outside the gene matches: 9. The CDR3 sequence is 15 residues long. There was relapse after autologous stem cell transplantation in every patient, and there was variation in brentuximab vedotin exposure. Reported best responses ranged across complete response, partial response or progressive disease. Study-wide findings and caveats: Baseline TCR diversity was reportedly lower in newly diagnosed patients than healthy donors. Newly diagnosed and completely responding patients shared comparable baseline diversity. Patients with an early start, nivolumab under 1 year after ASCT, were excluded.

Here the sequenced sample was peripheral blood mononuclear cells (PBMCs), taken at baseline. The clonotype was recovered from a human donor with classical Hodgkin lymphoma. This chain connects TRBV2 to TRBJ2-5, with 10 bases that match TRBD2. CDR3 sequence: CASRAPLAGEETQYF. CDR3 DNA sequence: TGTGCCAGCAGAGCCCCTCTAGCGGGAGAGGAGACCCAGTACTTC.